This is a list of T cell receptor beta chains from one sample in a study of control samples from healthy donors and cancer patients. The method was immunoSEQ multiplex PCR; TCRdb's version includes in-frame clones alone and lacks a portion of them. The table records over 100,000 clones, 90% of them present only once. Sequencing was performed on blood. The receptors were gathered from a man aged 40-49 years in good health. Both conserved end residues are part of each CDR3. D genes are given only for firm matches. For some rows the clone size is stated as once, few or many, or as a class when expanded; others skip it.

V gene,clone size,D gene,J gene,CDR3 DNA,CDR3 protein
TRBV10-3,-,-,TRBJ1-1,TGTGCCATCAGTGTTGCGGGGAACACTGAAGCTTTCTTT,CAISVAGNTEAFF
TRBV5-1,-,TRBD1,TRBJ2-5,TGCGCCAGCAGCTTGGCTGGACAGGGGATCGGCGAGACCCAGTACTTC,CASSLAGQGIGETQYF
TRBV19,-,-,TRBJ2-7,TGTGCCAGTAGTATAGGGGAGCATACCTACGAGCAGTACTTC,CASSIGEHTYEQYF
TRBV7-6,-,-,TRBJ1-3,TGTGCCAGCAGCACCCGGGGAGGAAACACCATATATTTT,CASSTRGGNTIYF
TRBV19,-,TRBD1,TRBJ1-2,TGTGCCAGTAGTATGCCCCTGCAGGGGGCGCAGGCTCTAGCCGATGGCTACACCTTC,CASSMPLQGAQALADGYTF
TRBV5-1,-,-,TRBJ1-5,TGCGCCAGCAGCTTGGCAGGGAGAGATCAGCCCCAGCATTTT,CASSLAGRDQPQHF
TRBV2,once,-,TRBJ2-2,TGTGCCAGCAGAGAGCAGGGGATGGGGGAGCTGTTTTTT,CASREQGMGELFF
TRBV3-1/TRBV3-2,-,TRBD2,TRBJ2-2,TGTGCCAGCAGCCAAGGGGGTATGGGCCAGCGGGGGACCGGGGAGCTGTTTTTT,CASSQGGMGQRGTGELFF
TRBV7-3,-,TRBD2,TRBJ2-2,TGTGCCACCCAGCGGGGGGCCGGGGACGGGGAGCTGTTTTTT,CATQRGAGDGELFF
TRBV5-4,-,TRBD1,TRBJ1-1,TGTGCCAGCAGCCGGGACAGCACCTCCACTGAAGCTTTCTTT,CASSRDSTSTEAFF
TRBV3-1/TRBV3-2,-,-,TRBJ1-4,TGTGCCAGCAGCCAGAAAAGGGCTTCTGAAAAACTGTTTTTT,CASSQKRASEKLFF
TRBV12-3/TRBV12-4,-,TRBD1,TRBJ1-4,TGTGCCAGCAGCCGGGACAGTGAAAAACTGTTTTTT,CASSRDSEKLFF
TRBV5-1,-,-,TRBJ2-2,TGCGCCAGCAGCCCCACTAGTGTCACCGGGGAGCTGTTTTTT,CASSPTSVTGELFF
TRBV5-4,once,-,TRBJ1-2,TGTGCCAGCAGCTTGGCCGGAACGCCCACATTCTCCGCGGATGGCTACACCTTC,CASSLAGTPTFSADGYTF
TRBV6-2/TRBV6-3,-,-,TRBJ2-5,TGTGCCAGCAGTTCTCTCTCGGGGGTCGAGACCCAGTACTTC,CASSSLSGVETQYF
TRBV6-5,once,-,TRBJ2-2,TGTGCCAGCATCAGGGATGGGAGCACCGGGGAGCTGTTTTTT,CASIRDGSTGELFF